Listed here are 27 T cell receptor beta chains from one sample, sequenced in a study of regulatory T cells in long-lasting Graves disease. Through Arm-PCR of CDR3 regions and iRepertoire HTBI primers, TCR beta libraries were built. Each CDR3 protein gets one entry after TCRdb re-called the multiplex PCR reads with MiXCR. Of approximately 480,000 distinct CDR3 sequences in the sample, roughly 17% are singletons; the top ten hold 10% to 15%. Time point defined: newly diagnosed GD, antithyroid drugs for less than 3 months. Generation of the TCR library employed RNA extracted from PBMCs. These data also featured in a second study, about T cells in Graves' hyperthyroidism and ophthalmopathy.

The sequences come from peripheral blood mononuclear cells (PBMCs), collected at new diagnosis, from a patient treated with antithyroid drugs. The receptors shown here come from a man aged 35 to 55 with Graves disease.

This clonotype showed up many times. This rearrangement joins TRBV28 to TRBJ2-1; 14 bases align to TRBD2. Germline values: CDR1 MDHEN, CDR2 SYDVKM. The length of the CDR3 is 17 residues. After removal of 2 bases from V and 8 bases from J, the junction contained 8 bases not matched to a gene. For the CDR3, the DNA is TGTGCCAGCAGTTTAGAAGCCGGGACTAGCGGGAGTTATGAGCAGTTCTTC. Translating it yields CASSLEAGTSGSYEQFF.

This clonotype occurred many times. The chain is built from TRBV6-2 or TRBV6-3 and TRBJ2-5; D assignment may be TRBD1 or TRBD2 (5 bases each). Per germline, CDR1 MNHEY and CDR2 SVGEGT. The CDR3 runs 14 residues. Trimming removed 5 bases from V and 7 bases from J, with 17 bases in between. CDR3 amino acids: CASSRDRMDGTQYF. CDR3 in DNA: TGTGCCAGCAGTCGGGACCGGATGGATGGGACCCAGTACTTC.

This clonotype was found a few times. The chain's CDR3 is CASSLSGAGNQPQHF. The CDR3 nucleotides read TGTGCCAGCAGCCTAAGTGGGGCCGGCAATCAGCCCCAGCATTTT. This sequence joins TRBV6-1 and TRBJ1-5, with a possible D match to TRBD1 (5 bases). Trimming removed 6 bases at V and 2 bases at J, with 14 bases between. Germline V CDR1 and CDR2: MNHNS, SASEGT. The length of the CDR3 is 15 residues.

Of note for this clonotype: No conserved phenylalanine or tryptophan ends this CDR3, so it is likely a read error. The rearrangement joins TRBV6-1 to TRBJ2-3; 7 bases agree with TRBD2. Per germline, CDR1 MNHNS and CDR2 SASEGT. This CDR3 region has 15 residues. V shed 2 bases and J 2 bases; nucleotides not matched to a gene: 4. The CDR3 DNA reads TGTGCCAGCAGTGAAATAGCGGGTCCCACAGATACGCAGTATCTT. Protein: CASSEIAGPTDTQYL.

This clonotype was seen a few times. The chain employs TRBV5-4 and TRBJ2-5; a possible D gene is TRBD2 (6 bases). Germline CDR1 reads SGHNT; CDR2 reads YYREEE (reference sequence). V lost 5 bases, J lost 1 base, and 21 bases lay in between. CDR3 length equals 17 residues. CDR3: CASRLGGAASPQETQYF. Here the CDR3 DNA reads TGTGCCAGCAGACTCGGCGGGGCGGCCTCCCCCCAAGAGACCCAGTACTTC.

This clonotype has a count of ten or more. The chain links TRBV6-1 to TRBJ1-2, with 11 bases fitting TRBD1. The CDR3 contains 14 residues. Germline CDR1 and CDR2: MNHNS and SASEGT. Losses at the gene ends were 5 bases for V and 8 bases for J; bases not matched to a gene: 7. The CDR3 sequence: CASSTGQGARGYTF. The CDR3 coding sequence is TGTGCCAGCAGTACCGGACAGGGGGCGAGGGGCTACACCTTC.

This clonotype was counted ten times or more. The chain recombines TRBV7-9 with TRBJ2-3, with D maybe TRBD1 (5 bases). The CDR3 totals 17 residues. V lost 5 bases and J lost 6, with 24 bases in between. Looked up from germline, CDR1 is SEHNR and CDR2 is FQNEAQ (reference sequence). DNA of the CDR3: TGTGCCAGCAGCACCGCCCCTCAGGGTCTGAGTACGGATACGCAGTATTTT. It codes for CASSTAPQGLSTDTQYF.

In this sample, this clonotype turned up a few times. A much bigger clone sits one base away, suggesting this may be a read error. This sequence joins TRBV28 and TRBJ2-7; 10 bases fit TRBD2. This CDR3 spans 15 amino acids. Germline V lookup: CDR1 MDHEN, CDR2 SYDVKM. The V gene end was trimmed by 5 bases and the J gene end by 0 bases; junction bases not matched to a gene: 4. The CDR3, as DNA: TGTGCCAGCAGTAGCGGGAGGGGTCTCTCCTACGAGCAGTACTTC. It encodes CASSSGRGLSYEQYF.

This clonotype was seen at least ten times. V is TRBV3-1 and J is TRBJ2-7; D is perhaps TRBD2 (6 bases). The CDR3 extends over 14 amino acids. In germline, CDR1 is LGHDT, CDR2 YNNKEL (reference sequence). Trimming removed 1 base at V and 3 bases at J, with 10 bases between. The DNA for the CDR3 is TGTGCCAGCAGCCAAGGTATTAGCGGCTACGAGCAGTACTTC. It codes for CASSQGISGYEQYF.

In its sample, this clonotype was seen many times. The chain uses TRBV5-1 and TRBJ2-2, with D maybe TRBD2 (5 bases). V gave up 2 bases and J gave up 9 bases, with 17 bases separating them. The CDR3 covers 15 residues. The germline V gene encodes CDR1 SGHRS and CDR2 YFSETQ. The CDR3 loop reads CASSFSVQRSRELFF. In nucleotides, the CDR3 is TGCGCCAGCAGCTTTAGCGTACAGCGATCTCGGGAGCTGTTTTTT.

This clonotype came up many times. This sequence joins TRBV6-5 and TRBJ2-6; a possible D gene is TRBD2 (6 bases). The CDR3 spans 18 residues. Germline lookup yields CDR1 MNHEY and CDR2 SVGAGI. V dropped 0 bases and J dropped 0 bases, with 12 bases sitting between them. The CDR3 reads CASSYSRDGSSGANVLTF. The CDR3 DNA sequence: TGTGCCAGCAGTTACTCGAGGGACGGGAGCTCTGGGGCCAACGTCCTGACTTTC.

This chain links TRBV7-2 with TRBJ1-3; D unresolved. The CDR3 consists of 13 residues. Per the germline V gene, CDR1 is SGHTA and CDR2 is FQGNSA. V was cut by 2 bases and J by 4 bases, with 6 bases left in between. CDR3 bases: TGTGCCAGCAGCTTATTTGAGGGAAACACCATATATTTT. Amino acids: CASSLFEGNTIYF.

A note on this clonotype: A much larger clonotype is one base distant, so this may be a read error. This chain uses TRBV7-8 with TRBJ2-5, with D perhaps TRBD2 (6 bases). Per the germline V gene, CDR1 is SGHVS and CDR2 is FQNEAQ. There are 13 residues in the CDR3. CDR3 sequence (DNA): TGTGCCAGCAGCCCCCGGGCCCGGGAGATCCAGTACTTC. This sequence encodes CASSPRAREIQYF.

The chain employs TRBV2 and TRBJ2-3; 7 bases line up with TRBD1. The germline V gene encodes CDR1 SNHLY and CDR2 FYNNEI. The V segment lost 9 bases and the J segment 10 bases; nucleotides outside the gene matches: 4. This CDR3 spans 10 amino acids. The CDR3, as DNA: TGTGCCAGTACCGGGACAGCGCAGTATTTT. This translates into CASTGTAQYF.

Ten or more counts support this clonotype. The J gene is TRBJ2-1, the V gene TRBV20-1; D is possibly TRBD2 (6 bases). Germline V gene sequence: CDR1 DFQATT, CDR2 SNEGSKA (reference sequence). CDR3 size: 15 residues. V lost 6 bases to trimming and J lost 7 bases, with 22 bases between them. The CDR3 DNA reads TGCAGTGCCCGCCGGGAGTTGGCCCCTCGGAATGAGCAGTTCTTC. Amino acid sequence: CSARRELAPRNEQFF.

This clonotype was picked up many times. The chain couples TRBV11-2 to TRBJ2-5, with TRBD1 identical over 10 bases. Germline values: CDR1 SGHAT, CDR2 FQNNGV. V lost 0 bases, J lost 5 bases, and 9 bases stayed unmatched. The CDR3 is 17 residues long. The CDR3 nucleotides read TGTGCCAGCAGCTTAGAATGGGGAGCGGGACAGGGGGAGACCCAGTACTTC. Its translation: CASSLEWGAGQGETQYF.

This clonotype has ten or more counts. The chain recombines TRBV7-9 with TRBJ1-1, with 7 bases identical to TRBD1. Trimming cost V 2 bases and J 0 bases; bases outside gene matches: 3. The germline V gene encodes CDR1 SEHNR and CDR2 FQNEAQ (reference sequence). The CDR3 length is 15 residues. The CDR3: CASSLLGQMNTEAFF. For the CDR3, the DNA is TGTGCCAGCAGCTTATTGGGACAGATGAACACTGAAGCTTTCTTT.

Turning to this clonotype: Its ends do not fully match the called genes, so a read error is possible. The CDR3 reads CASSIGQGSSQPQHF. CDR3 DNA: TGTGCCAGTAGTATCGGACAGGGCAGCAGTCAGCCCCAGCATTTT. The chain is built from TRBV19 and TRBJ1-5; TRBD1 agrees at 8 bases. Germline lookup yields CDR1 LNHDA and CDR2 SQIVND (reference sequence). The CDR3 is made up of 15 amino acids.

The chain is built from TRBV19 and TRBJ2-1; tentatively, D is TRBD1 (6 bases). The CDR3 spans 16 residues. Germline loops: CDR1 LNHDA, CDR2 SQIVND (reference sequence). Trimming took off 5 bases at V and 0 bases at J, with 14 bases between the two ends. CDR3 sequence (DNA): TGTGCCAGTAGTCGTCAGACAGGTAGCTCCTACAATGAGCAGTTCTTC. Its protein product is CASSRQTGSSYNEQFF.

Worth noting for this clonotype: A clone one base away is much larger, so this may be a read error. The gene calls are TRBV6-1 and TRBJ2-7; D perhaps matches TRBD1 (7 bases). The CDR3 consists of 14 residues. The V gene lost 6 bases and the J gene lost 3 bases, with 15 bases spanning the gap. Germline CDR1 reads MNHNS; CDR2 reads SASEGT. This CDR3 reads CASRRRGLFYEQYF. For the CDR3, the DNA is TGTGCCAGCAGGAGGAGGGGGCTCTTCTACGAGCAGTACTTC.

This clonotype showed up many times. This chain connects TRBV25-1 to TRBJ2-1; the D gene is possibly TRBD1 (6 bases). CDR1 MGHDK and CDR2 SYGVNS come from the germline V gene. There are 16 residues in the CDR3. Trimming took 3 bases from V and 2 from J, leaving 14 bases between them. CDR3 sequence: CASSERGSLPYNEQFF. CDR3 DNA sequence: TGTGCCAGCAGTGAGAGGGGGAGCCTCCCCTACAATGAGCAGTTCTTC.

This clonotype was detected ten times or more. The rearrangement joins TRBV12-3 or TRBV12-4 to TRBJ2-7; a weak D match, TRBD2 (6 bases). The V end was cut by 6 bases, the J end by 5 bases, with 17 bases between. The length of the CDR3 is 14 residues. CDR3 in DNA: TGTGCCAGCAGGACGGCGGGAAACACCCACGAGCAGTACTTC. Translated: CASRTAGNTHEQYF.

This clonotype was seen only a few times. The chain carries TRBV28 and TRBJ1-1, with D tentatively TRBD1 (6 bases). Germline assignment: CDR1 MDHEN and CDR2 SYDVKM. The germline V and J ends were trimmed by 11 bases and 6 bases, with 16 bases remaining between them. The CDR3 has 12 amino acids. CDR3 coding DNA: TGTGCCGCCCAGACAGGCAGCCCTGAAGCTTTCTTT. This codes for CAAQTGSPEAFF.

Written as DNA, the CDR3 is TGTGCCAGCAGCGGCAGATCGGGGGCCAACGTCCTGACTTTC. It encodes CASSGRSGANVLTF. The chain couples TRBV5-4 to TRBJ2-6, with no clear D. CDR1 SGHNT and CDR2 YYREEE come from the germline V gene (reference sequence). V lost 4 bases to trimming and J lost 4 bases, with 9 bases between them. This CDR3 is 14 amino acids long. Combining the CDR3 with reference TRBV5-4 and TRBJ2-6 gives the whole variable domain ETGVTQSPTHLIKTRGQQVTLRCSSQSGHNTVSWYQQALGQGPQFIFQYYREEENGRGNFPPRFSGLQFPNYSSELNVNALELDDSALYLCASSGRSGANVLTFGAGSRLTVL.

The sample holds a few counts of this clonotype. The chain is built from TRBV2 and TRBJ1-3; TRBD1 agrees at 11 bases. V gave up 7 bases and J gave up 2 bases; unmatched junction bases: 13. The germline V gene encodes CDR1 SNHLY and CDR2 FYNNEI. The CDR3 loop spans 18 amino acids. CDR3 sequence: CASNARPQDRGPGNTIYF. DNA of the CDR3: TGTGCCAGCAATGCTCGACCACAGGACAGGGGGCCTGGAAACACCATATATTTT.

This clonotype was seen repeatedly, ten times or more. The CDR3 DNA follows: TGTGCCAGCAGGGAATCCGGGGCCTACGAGCAGTACTTC. Its translation: CASRESGAYEQYF. This chain joins TRBV2 and TRBJ2-7; D may be TRBD2 (5 bases). Trimming pared 6 bases from V and 2 bases from J, leaving 11 bases between. The CDR3 covers 13 residues. Germline CDR1 and CDR2: SNHLY and FYNNEI. Based on the CDR3 plus reference TRBV2 and TRBJ2-7, the full variable domain is EPEVTQTPSHQVTQMGQEVILRCVPISNHLYFYWYRQILGQKVEFLVSFYNNEISEKSEIFDDQFSVERPDGSNFTLKIRSTKLEDSAMYFCASRESGAYEQYFGPGTRLTVT.

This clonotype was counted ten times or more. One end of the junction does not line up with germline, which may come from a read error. CDR3 amino acids: CASSLGAADTQYF. The CDR3 bases are TGTGCCAGCAGCTTAGGGGCGGCGGATACGCAGTATTTT. The V gene is TRBV5-1, the J gene TRBJ2-3; D perhaps matches TRBD1 (5 bases). Germline V gene lookup returns CDR1 SGHRS and CDR2 YFSETQ. The CDR3 totals 13 residues. The full variable domain, in which reference TRBV5-1 and TRBJ2-3 provide the parts outside the CDR3, is KAGVTQTPRYLIKTRGQQVTLSCSPISGHRSVSWYQQTPGQGLQFLFEYFSETQRNKGNFPGRFSGRQFSNSRSEMNVSTLELGDSALYLCASSLGAADTQYFGPGTRLTVL.